The 5 T cell receptor beta chains below all came from one sample that was sequenced in a study of OX40 agonist ivuxolimab in advanced cancers. Assay: immunoSEQ multiplex PCR; the TCRdb copy retains only in-frame clones and omits some. The data show more than 80,000 clones, more than 85% seen once. The sequencing used CD4+ or CD8+ T cells sorted from blood, collected in a trial of the OX40 agonist ivuxolimab. These receptors were collected from an adult with an advanced solid tumor such as melanoma, head and neck, liver or kidney cancer.

This clone appeared a few times. The chain is built from TRBV28 and TRBJ1-1; D remains ambiguous. The CDR3 is 12 residues long. Germline V gives CDR1 MDHEN, CDR2 SYDVKM. The germline V and J ends were trimmed by 6 bases and 1 base, with 6 bases remaining between them. CDR3 loop: CASSDQNTEAFF. The DNA of the CDR3 is TGTGCCAGCAGCGATCAGAACACTGAAGCTTTCTTT. The whole variable domain, remainder taken from reference TRBV28 and TRBJ1-1, is DVKVTQSSRYLVKRTGEKVFLECVQDMDHENMFWYRQDPGLGLRLIYFSYDVKMKEKGDIPEGYSVSREKKERFSLILESASTNQTSMYLCASSDQNTEAFFGQGTRLTVV.

Points on this clone: The sample holds other DNA sequences that translate to the same CDR3. The chain uses TRBV30 and TRBJ1-5; D is unresolved. The V and J ends lost 0 bases and 3 bases respectively, with 6 bases between them. Germline CDR1 reads GTSNPN; CDR2 reads SVGIG (reference sequence). The CDR3 contains 13 residues. DNA of the CDR3: TGTGCCTGGAGTGTACGCTCCAATCAGCCCCAGCATTTT. Its protein product is CAWSVRSNQPQHF. The entire variable domain, with the rest obtained from reference TRBV30 and TRBJ1-5, is as follows: SQTIHQWPATLVQPVGSPLSLECTVEGTSNPNLYWYRQAAGRGLQLLFYSVGIGQISSEVPQNLSASRPQDRQFILSSKKLLLSDSGFYLCAWSVRSNQPQHFGDGTRLSIL.

This chain connects TRBV7-2 to TRBJ2-3; TRBD2 agrees at 7 bases. V was pared by 6 bases and J by 0 bases, with 3 bases of the junction left unmatched. The CDR3 has 14 amino acids. Germline loops: CDR1 SGHTA, CDR2 FQGNSA. Here the CDR3 reads CASSWGGSTDTQYF. CDR3 nucleotides: TGTGCCAGCAGTTGGGGGGGGAGCACAGATACGCAGTATTTT.

The gene calls are TRBV9 and TRBJ1-6; no reliable D call. Trimming removed 2 bases at V and 4 bases at J, with 10 bases between. The CDR3 totals 15 residues. CDR1 and CDR2 from the germline V gene are SGDLS and YYNGEE. The DNA of the CDR3 is TGTGCCAGCAGCGTCTTCGGAGGATATAATTCACCCCTCCACTTT. This encodes CASSVFGGYNSPLHF.

The J gene is TRBJ2-3, the V gene TRBV25-1; 9 bases are shared with TRBD1. Germline CDR1 and CDR2: MGHDK and SYGVNS. This CDR3 is 17 amino acids long. Germline trimming cut 4 bases from V and 2 bases from J; bases unmatched to any gene: 10. The CDR3 DNA reads TGTGCCAGCAGTGGATTTATGGGGACAGGGACCACAGATACGCAGTATTTT. Protein sequence: CASSGFMGTGTTDTQYF.